This T cell receptor beta chain was captured by sequencing in a study of shared T cell receptors in the human thymus (dated by TCRdb to about 2021). For context, the study as a whole: The study investigated the way shared, self-reactive T-cell receptor alpha chains are produced in the human thymus.

A remark on this clone: The clone's antigen remains unknown. Base qualities are not at hand, and no much larger clone is one base apart.

Preparation of the library involved the immunoSEQ multiplex PCR assay. TCRdb stores this immuneACCESS table with in-frame sequences only. Part of the clones is absent; in the studies checked, under half of the shortfall reflects unresolved V genes, and no reason is known for the rest. In all, the sample holds approximately 760,000 clones, and approximately 85% of those were seen once. The ten largest account for approximately 0.01% of the sample. Based on the germline V gene, the CDR1 and CDR2 sequences are MNHNS and SASEGT. Reading from cysteine to phenylalanine, the CDR3 counts 18 amino acids. The CDR3 DNA has 54 bases and is translated from base 1. V loses 0 bases at its end and J loses 7 bases; junction bases beyond the gene matches: 17. This sample was shared with a second study, whose subject was human thymus T cells. The second source states: Immunologically healthy infants undergoing open corrective cardiac surgery for congenital heart defects in Finland were used as donors. The thymus tissue came from surgical resects taken out during corrective cardiac surgery. V and J gene segment usage appeared biased in both thymic and peripheral blood repertoires. The related research reported highly overlapping thymic TCR repertoires among unrelated individuals. The study used under 10 infant thymus samples plus four related peripheral blood samples to characterize TCR alpha and beta repertoires. Donor ages ranged from 7 to 244 days, and the cohort comprised about 6 male and two female infants. After being mechanically released from the tissue, thymocytes were kept at -70 degrees C in pellets of about 10-32 million cells. A QIAsymphony instrument was used to extract genomic DNA from frozen cell pellets. Using the immunoSEQ multiplex PCR assay, the TCRB and TCRAD loci were amplified from a standardized quantity of quality-controlled genomic DNA. The V(D)J region was spanned by amplicons of a length sufficient to cover the CDR3 and to identify V and J genes. The amplicons were sequenced on an Illumina platform via the commercial immunoSEQ service. Primer bias and sequencing errors were corrected as previously described, and TCRAD and TCRB were defined on the basis of the IMGT database. Repertoires were analysed with immunoSEQ Analyzer 3.0 and VDJTools, covering basic statistics, V/J segment usage, diversity estimates, rarefaction and pairwise overlap. Diversity was estimated using the Chao1, ChaoE, Efron-Thisted, Shannon and inverse Simpson indices, and was also estimated on datasets down-sampled to the size of the smallest sample. Repertoire overlap was determined by strict matching of CDR3 nucleotide sequence, V gene and J gene, and Jaccard-based multidimensional scaling clustering was applied. Thymus samples yielded on average approximately 800,000 unique TCRB clonotypes, compared with roughly 92,000 from blood samples.

This clonotype was sampled from a girl under three years old with a congenital heart defect. Donor details come from another sample of the same person, matched by shared clones. Material: thymocytes. The rearranged chain carries TRBV6-1 and TRBJ1-2; 7 central nucleotides agree with TRBD1. The CDR3 amino acid sequence is: CASSEARDREVDLCGYTF. The nucleotide sequence is TGTGCCAGCAGTGAAGCGCGAGACAGGGAGGTCGATCTTTGTGGCTACACCTTC.